The clone carrying this TCR beta chain was detected a few times. The CDR3 sequence is 16 residues long. Germline CDR1 SGDLS, CDR2 YYNGEE. V was shortened by 4 bases and J by 0 bases, with 13 bases between the two germline ends. The sample is drawn from a study of Ad26.COV2.S vaccination and SARS-CoV-2 variants. Regarding treatment: around 19 received Ad26.COV2.S at low or high dose, single or two shots; about 5 received placebo; per-sample allocation not given. Day 63 following the first vaccine or placebo injection was when the samples were taken. Assay: immunoSEQ multiplex PCR; the TCRdb copy retains only in-frame clones and omits some. The sample contains around 250,000 clones, approximately 88% of which appear only once.

The rearrangement links TRBV9 to TRBJ1-4; D unresolved. This receptor was taken from a person between 18 and 65 years old who received the Ad26.COV2.S COVID-19 vaccine or a placebo. The sequencing here drew on peripheral blood, taken in a trial of Ad26.COV2.S vaccine versus placebo. The CDR3 protein is CASSLRSHPTNEKLFF. The CDR3 nucleotides read TGTGCCAGCAGCCTACGGTCACACCCAACTAATGAAAAACTGTTTTTT.